What follows are 10 T cell receptor beta chains derived from one specimen sequenced in a study of T cell responses to AZD1222 COVID-19 vaccine. Clones were read by immunoSEQ multiplex PCR, and TCRdb kept only the in-frame ones, dropping some. Among more than 85,000 clones, roughly nine tenths were seen once, and the ten largest hold about 7.5%. The sample here was peripheral blood, taken on day 0 of AZD1222 vaccination. The receptors here all came from an adult in good health.

The chain uses TRBV28 and TRBJ1-1, with D hard to call. Germline V gene sequence: CDR1 MDHEN, CDR2 SYDVKM. V was pared by 7 bases and J by 0 bases, with 12 bases between. The CDR3 has 14 amino acids. CDR3 in amino acids: CASKRRELNTEAFF. For the CDR3, the DNA is TGTGCCAGCAAACGGAGGGAACTGAACACTGAAGCTTTCTTT.

This chain connects TRBV19 to TRBJ1-3; maybe TRBD1 (6 bases). Trimming removed 6 bases at V and 4 bases at J, with 16 bases between. The germline V gene has CDR1 LNHDA and CDR2 SQIVND (reference sequence). CDR3 length: 15 amino acids. The CDR3 loop is CASRSGHLAGNTIYF. The CDR3, as DNA: TGTGCCAGTAGATCGGGACACCTTGCCGGAAACACCATATATTTT.

This chain links TRBV5-1 with TRBJ2-5; D may be TRBD1 (8 bases). CDR1 and CDR2 (germline): SGHRS, YFSETQ. The V end was cut by 9 bases, the J end by 2 bases, with 20 bases between. CDR3 size: 15 residues. The CDR3 sequence is CATQQGEGRQETQYF. The CDR3 region has the DNA TGCGCCACCCAACAGGGGGAGGGACGGCAAGAGACCCAGTACTTC.

J is TRBJ2-3 and V is TRBV5-1; D uncertain. CDR1 and CDR2 (germline): SGHRS, YFSETQ. This CDR3 comprises 14 residues. The ends were cut back, 5 bases at V and 2 bases at J, with 12 bases in the middle. The CDR3 loop is CASRIGEPTDTQYF. The CDR3 DNA reads as TGCGCCAGCAGAATCGGAGAGCCCACAGATACGCAGTATTTT.

The genes are TRBV7-9 and TRBJ1-2; TRBD1 matches 7 bases. CDR1 and CDR2 (germline): SEHNR, FQNEAQ (reference sequence). The CDR3 loop spans 15 amino acids. Germline trimming cut 4 bases from V and 8 bases from J; bases unmatched to any gene: 13. The CDR3 DNA follows: TGTGCCAGCAGCTCCACGGGGACAGTCTTGTGGGGCTACACCTTC. The encoded protein is CASSSTGTVLWGYTF.

J is TRBJ1-4 and V is TRBV12-3 or TRBV12-4; no definite D call. The CDR3 consists of 13 residues. V was cut by 5 bases and J by 0 bases, with 4 bases left in between. For the CDR3, the DNA is TGTGCCAGCAGTCCAGCAACTAATGAAAAACTGTTTTTT. It encodes CASSPATNEKLFF.

Concerning this clone: The sample holds other DNA sequences that translate to the same CDR3. The chain recombines TRBV18 with TRBJ2-2; maybe TRBD2 (6 bases). This CDR3 spans 16 amino acids. In germline, CDR1 is KGHSH, CDR2 LQKENI. V lost 3 bases to trimming and J lost 2 bases, with 13 bases between them. The DNA for the CDR3 is TGTGCCAGCTCACCCCCCGGGACTTACAACACCGGGGAGCTGTTTTTT. It is translated as CASSPPGTYNTGELFF. The full variable domain, rest sourced from reference TRBV18 and TRBJ2-2, is NAGVMQNPRHLVRRRGQEARLRCSPMKGHSHVYWYRQLPEEGLKFMVYLQKENIIDESGMPKERFSAEFPKEGPSILRIQQVVRGDSAAYFCASSPPGTYNTGELFFGEGSRLTVL.

The chain combines TRBV6-2 or TRBV6-3 with TRBJ1-6; 10 bases match TRBD1. V trimming: 6 bases; J trimming: 7 bases; junction bases outside the gene matches: 3. Germline V gene lookup returns CDR1 MNHEY and CDR2 SVGEGT. This CDR3 contains 14 residues. CDR3 coding DNA: TGTGCCAGCAGCGGGACAGGGGAAAATTCACCCCTCCACTTT. It specifies CASSGTGENSPLHF.

The V and J genes are TRBV18 and TRBJ1-5, with TRBD1 identical over 8 bases. Germline loops: CDR1 KGHSH, CDR2 LQKENI. The CDR3 consists of 14 residues. With V trimmed by 8 bases and J by 2 bases, 5 bases remained unmatched. The CDR3 coding sequence is TGTGCCAGCAGGACAGGGATTGGCAATCAGCCCCAGCATTTT. It codes for CASRTGIGNQPQHF.

This clone was detected a few times. The chain links TRBV9 to TRBJ2-1; TRBD2 agrees at 13 bases. CDR3 length equals 17 residues. Germline V CDR1 and CDR2: SGDLS, YYNGEE. The J segment lost 4 bases and the V segment lost 0 bases, leaving 4 bases of the junction unmatched. This CDR3 reads CASSVVGTSGTYNEQFF. The CDR3 DNA sequence: TGTGCCAGCAGCGTAGTCGGGACTAGCGGGACTTACAATGAGCAGTTCTTC.